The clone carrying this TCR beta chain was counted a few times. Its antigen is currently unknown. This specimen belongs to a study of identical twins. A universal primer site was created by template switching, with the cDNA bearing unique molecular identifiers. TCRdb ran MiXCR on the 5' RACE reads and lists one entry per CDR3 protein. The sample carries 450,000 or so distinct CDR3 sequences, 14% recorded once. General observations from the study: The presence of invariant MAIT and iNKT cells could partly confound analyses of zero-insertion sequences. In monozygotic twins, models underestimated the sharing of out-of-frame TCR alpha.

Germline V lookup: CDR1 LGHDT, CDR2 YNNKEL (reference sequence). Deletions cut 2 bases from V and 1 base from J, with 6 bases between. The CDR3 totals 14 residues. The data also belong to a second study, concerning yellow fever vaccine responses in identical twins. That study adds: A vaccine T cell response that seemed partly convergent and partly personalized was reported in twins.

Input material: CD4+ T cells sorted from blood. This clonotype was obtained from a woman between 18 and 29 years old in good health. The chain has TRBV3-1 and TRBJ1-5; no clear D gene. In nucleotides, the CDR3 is TGTGCCAGCAGCCAAAGGTCAAGCAATCAGCCCCAGCATTTT. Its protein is CASSQRSSNQPQHF. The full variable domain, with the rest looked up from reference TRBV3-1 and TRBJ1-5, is DTAVSQTPKYLVTQMGNDKSIKCEQNLGHDTMYWYKQDSKKFLKIMFSYNNKELIINETVPNRFSPKSPDKAHLNLHINSLELGDSAVYFCASSQRSSNQPQHFGDGTRLSIL.